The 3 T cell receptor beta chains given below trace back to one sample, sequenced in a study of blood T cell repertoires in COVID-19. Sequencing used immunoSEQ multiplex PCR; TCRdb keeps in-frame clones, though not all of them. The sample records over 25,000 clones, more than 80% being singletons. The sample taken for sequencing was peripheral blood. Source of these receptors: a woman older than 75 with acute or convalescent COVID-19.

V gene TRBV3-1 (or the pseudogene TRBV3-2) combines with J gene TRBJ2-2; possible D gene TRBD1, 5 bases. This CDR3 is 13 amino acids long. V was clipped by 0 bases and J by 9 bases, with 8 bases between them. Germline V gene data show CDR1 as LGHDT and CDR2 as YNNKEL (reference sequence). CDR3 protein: CASSQEGVRELFF. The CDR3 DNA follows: TGTGCCAGCAGCCAAGAAGGGGTCCGGGAGCTGTTTTTT.

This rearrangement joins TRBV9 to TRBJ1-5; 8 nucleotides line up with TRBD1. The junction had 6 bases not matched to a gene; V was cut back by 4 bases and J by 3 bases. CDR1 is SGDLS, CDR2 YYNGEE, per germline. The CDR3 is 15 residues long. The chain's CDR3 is CASSPRDRPNQPQHF. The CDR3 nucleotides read TGTGCCAGCAGCCCTCGGGACAGGCCCAATCAGCCCCAGCATTTT.

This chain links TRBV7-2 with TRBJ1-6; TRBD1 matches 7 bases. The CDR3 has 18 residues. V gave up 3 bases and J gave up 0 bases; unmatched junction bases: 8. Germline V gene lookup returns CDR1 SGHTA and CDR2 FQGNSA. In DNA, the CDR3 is TGTGCCAGCAGCTTTGGGAGTCCAGGGGGCTCCTATAATTCACCCCTCCACTTT. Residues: CASSFGSPGGSYNSPLHF.